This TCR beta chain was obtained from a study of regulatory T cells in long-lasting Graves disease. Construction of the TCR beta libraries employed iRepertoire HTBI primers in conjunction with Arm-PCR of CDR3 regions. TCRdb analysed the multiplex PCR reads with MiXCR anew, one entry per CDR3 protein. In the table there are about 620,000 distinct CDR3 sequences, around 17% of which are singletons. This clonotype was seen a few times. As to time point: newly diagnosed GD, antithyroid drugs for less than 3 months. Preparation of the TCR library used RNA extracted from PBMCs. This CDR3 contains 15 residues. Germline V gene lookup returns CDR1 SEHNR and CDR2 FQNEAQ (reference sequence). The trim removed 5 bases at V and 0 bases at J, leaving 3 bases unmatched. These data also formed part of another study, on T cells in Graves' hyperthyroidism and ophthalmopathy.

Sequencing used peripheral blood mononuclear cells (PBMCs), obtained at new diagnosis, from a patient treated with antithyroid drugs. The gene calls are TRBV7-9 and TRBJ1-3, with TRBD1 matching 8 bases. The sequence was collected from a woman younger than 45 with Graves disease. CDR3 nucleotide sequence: TGTGCCAGCAGCCGACAGGGGAGCTCTGGAAACACCATATATTTT. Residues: CASSRQGSSGNTIYF.